This is a list of T cell receptor beta chains from one sample in a study of Ad26.COV2.S vaccination and SARS-CoV-2 variants. Sequencing was performed with immunoSEQ multiplex PCR; in TCRdb, only in-frame clones are kept and a portion is missing. The top ten clones hold about 1.7% of a sample with about 500,000 clones, about nine tenths of them seen once. The source was peripheral blood, collected in a trial of Ad26.COV2.S vaccine versus placebo. These receptors all stem from a person aged 18 to 59 who received the Ad26.COV2.S COVID-19 vaccine or a placebo. Each CDR3 is given with its conserved first and last residue. A D gene is named only where the DNA matches it firmly. Rows give clone size only sometimes, using once, few, many, or a class for an expanded clone.

cdr3_length	clone_size	d_call	v_call	j_call	cdr3_nt	cdr3_aa
14	-	-	TRBV20-1	TRBJ2-2	TGCAGTGCTAGTTGGGGGATCGGAACCGGGGAGCTGTTTTTT	CSASWGIGTGELFF
14	few	-	TRBV29-1	TRBJ2-5	TGCAGCGTGGGGGTTCGGACGCAAGGGGAGACCCAGTACTTC	CSVGVRTQGETQYF
15	once	TRBD1	TRBV19	TRBJ1-2	TGTGCCAGTAGTGGGGACAGACAAGCTAACTATGGCTACACCTTC	CASSGDRQANYGYTF
12	-	-	TRBV6-5	TRBJ1-2	TGTGCCAGCAGGGGTCACAGGGCCGGCTACACCTTC	CASRGHRAGYTF
16	-	TRBD2	TRBV5-1	TRBJ2-7	TGCGCCAGCAGCTTGGTCCAACTAGCGGAAGCCTACGAGCAGTACTTC	CASSLVQLAEAYEQYF
17	-	TRBD2	TRBV25-1	TRBJ2-1	TGTGCCAGCAGTGAATGGGCTAGCGGGGGGGAGTACAATGAGCAGTTCTTC	CASSEWASGGEYNEQFF
11	-	-	TRBV12-3/TRBV12-4	TRBJ1-2	TGTGCCAGCAGCCTGAACTATGGCTACACCTTC	CASSLNYGYTF
15	-	-	TRBV11-2	TRBJ2-3	TGTGCCAGCAGCTTAGGTCCTCCCGGAAGTAATGCGCAGTATTTT	CASSLGPPGSNAQYF
13	-	-	TRBV19	TRBJ2-7	TGTGCCAGTAGGGCCGGACACTTCGGGGAGCAGTACTTC	CASRAGHFGEQYF
17	-	TRBD1	TRBV15	TRBJ2-2	TGTGCCACCAGCAGGGAAGCCGGGACAGGGAGTATGGGGGAGCTGTTTTTT	CATSREAGTGSMGELFF
14	-	-	TRBV19	TRBJ1-4	TGTGCCAGTACCAAGAGTTGGCGCGGAGAAAAACTGTTTTTT	CASTKSWRGEKLFF
16	-	TRBD1	TRBV28	TRBJ2-7	TGTGCCAGCAGTTTTCTGGGGACAGGGGGGTTTAGCGAGCAGTACTTC	CASSFLGTGGFSEQYF
15	-	TRBD2	TRBV5-1	TRBJ2-1	TGCGCCAGCAGCCCCGGGACACGGGAGGGAGATGAGCAGTTCTTC	CASSPGTREGDEQFF
12	-	-	TRBV5-1	TRBJ2-3	TGCGCCAGCAGCTTGTTCTCAGATACGCAGTATTTT	CASSLFSDTQYF
18	-	TRBD2	TRBV14	TRBJ2-5	TGTGCCAGCAGCCAAGACAGGACTAGCGGACCTCAGGAGGAGACCCAGTACTTC	CASSQDRTSGPQEETQYF
15	once	TRBD2	TRBV7-9	TRBJ2-7	TGTGCCAGCAGCTCCCGCGGGACTAGCGTATACGAGCAGTACTTC	CASSSRGTSVYEQYF